This T cell receptor beta chain is drawn from a study of blood T cell repertoires in COVID-19. Study-level information: The United States, Italy and Spain provided the acute and convalescent COVID-19 samples. In each case, the material was cDNA or gDNA derived from T cells, B-cell-depleted T cells, or PBMCs.

Original data processing: Scientists estimated how many nucleated cells there were by amplifying reference gene primers. The table came from immunoSEQ multiplex PCR; TCRdb's copy has only in-frame clones and leaves some out. V and J calls and clone size come straight from that table; D and trimming were deduced from the DNA. The table shows over 200,000 clones, with around 80% occurring only once. V lost 2 bases and J lost 5, with 9 bases in between. Germline assignment: CDR1 SGHTA and CDR2 FQGNSA. CDR3 length: 13 residues. The chain uses TRBV7-2 and TRBJ1-2; D gene uncertain. The sequenced material came from peripheral blood. The TCR was taken from an elderly woman with active or convalescent COVID-19. CDR3 DNA sequence: TGTGCCAGCAGCTTATGGCAGGCATATGGCTACACCTTC. This encodes CASSLWQAYGYTF.